This is a list of T cell receptor beta chains from one sample in a study of circulating tumor DNA in untreated peripheral T-cell lymphoma. Using immunoSEQ multiplex PCR, the repertoire was profiled, and TCRdb retains in-frame clones only, with some absent. The data contain almost 9,000 clones, about 84% of them singletons. Sequencing input: tumor tissue. Receptors were obtained from a human donor with peripheral T-cell lymphoma. The CDR3 runs from the conserved cysteine through the conserved F or W. D genes are given only for firm matches. Part of the rows lack a size; the others show once, few, many or a class for expanded clones.

j_gene,abundance,d_gene,v_gene,CDR3aa,CDR3nt
TRBJ1-3,NA,NA,TRBV30,CAWARAGTTGNTIYF,TGTGCCTGGGCCCGTGCGGGCACTACTGGAAACACCATATATTTT
TRBJ2-1,NA,TRBD2,TRBV2,CASSALAGGLNEQFF,TGTGCCAGCAGTGCACTAGCGGGGGGATTGAATGAGCAGTTCTTC
TRBJ1-6,NA,NA,TRBV11-3,CASSLEAPTGLDSPLHF,TGTGCCAGCAGCTTAGAGGCGCCTACAGGGCTCGATTCACCCCTCCACTTT
TRBJ1-4,NA,TRBD1,TRBV11-3,CASSRQGVAEKLFF,TGTGCCAGCAGTCGGCAGGGGGTCGCTGAAAAACTGTTTTTT
TRBJ2-3,NA,NA,TRBV6-8,CASSSFTDTQYF,TGTGCCAGCAGTTCCTTCACAGATACGCAGTATTTT
TRBJ2-1,NA,TRBD1,TRBV6-8,CASSTGVNEQFF,TGTGCCAGCAGTACAGGGGTCAATGAGCAGTTCTTC
TRBJ2-1,NA,TRBD1,TRBV6-8,CASSYPGQNEQFF,TGTGCCAGCAGTTACCCGGGACAGAATGAGCAGTTCTTC
TRBJ1-5,NA,NA,TRBV30,CAWGGPDSNQPQHF,TGTGCCTGGGGGGGTCCGGATAGCAATCAGCCCCAGCATTTT
TRBJ1-1,medium-sized,NA,TRBV12-5,CASGYRREGNTEAFF,TGTGCCAGCGGTTACAGGAGAGAAGGGAACACTGAAGCTTTCTTT
TRBJ2-1,few,NA,TRBV19,CASSMGWSSNSYNEQFF,TGTGCCAGTAGTATGGGGTGGAGCTCAAACTCCTACAATGAGCAGTTCTTC
TRBJ2-1,NA,TRBD2,TRBV19,CASSPSGSHEQFF,TGTGCCAGTAGTCCTAGCGGGAGCCATGAGCAGTTCTTC
TRBJ1-2,NA,TRBD1,TRBV5-1,CASSRGDRAPNYGYTF,TGCGCCAGCAGCAGGGGGGACAGGGCCCCTAACTATGGCTACACCTTC
TRBJ2-5,NA,TRBD2,TRBV30,CAWSGKRGGRETQYF,TGTGCCTGGAGTGGAAAGCGGGGGGGCCGGGAGACCCAGTACTTC
TRBJ2-4,NA,NA,TRBV1,CTSSRMTVPRNIQYF,TGCACCAGCAGTCGAATGACAGTTCCACGAAACATTCAGTACTTC
TRBJ1-4,NA,NA,TRBV6-8,CASSRLRGTNEKLFF,TGTGCCAGCAGTCGACTCAGGGGAACTAATGAAAAACTGTTTTTT
TRBJ2-5,NA,TRBD2,TRBV11-3,CASSLATAGTSGGETQYF,TGTGCCAGCAGCTTGGCCACTGCCGGGACTAGCGGGGGTGAGACCCAGTACTTC
TRBJ2-7,NA,TRBD2,TRBV6-8,CASSYVWTSGFYEQYF,TGTGCCAGCAGTTACGTCTGGACTAGCGGCTTCTACGAGCAGTACTTC
TRBJ1-5,once,TRBD1,TRBV15,CATDSLRYRGSQPQHF,TGTGCCACCGACTCGCTACGTTACAGGGGATCTCAGCCCCAGCATTTT
TRBJ2-3,NA,TRBD2,TRBV30,CAWRGSGAMGNTQYF,TGTGCCTGGAGGGGGAGCGGGGCGATGGGAAATACGCAGTATTTT
TRBJ1-6,few,NA,TRBV18,CASSPREGSPLHF,TGTGCCAGCTCACCACGGGAGGGATCACCCCTCCACTTT
TRBJ1-2,NA,NA,TRBV18,CASSPPGLYGYTF,TGTGCCAGCTCACCACCGGGCCTCTATGGCTACACCTTC
TRBJ2-7,NA,TRBD1,TRBV19,CASSNGDRGDSYEQYF,TGTGCCAGTAGTAACGGGGACAGGGGTGACTCCTACGAGCAGTACTTC
TRBJ1-6,once,NA,TRBV18,CASSPDGYYNSPLHF,TGTGCCAGCTCACCAGATGGATACTATAATTCACCCCTCCACTTT
TRBJ2-7,NA,NA,TRBV7-5,CASSLDTSNPVYEQYF,TGTGCCAGCAGCTTGGATACGAGCAACCCCGTTTACGAGCAGTACTTC
TRBJ1-1,few,NA,TRBV19,CASSMGAPEAFF,TGTGCCAGTAGTATGGGGGCCCCTGAAGCTTTCTTT
TRBJ1-2,few,NA,TRBV19,CASSRDGINNYGYTF,TGTGCCAGTAGCAGGGACGGGATTAATAACTATGGCTACACCTTC
TRBJ1-1,few,NA,TRBV6-8,CASSSRVRSAGGIQNTEAFF,TGTGCCAGCAGTTCCAGAGTACGATCAGCCGGTGGTATCCAGAACACTGAAGCTTTCTTT
TRBJ2-1,NA,NA,TRBV19,CASSWKGDNEQFF,TGTGCCAGTAGTTGGAAAGGGGACAATGAGCAGTTCTTC
TRBJ1-1,NA,TRBD1,TRBV30,CAWGRQGARNTEAFF,TGTGCCTGGGGCCGACAGGGGGCGAGGAACACTGAAGCTTTCTTT
TRBJ2-5,NA,NA,TRBV19,CASSRREGSETQYF,TGTGCCAGTAGCCGCAGGGAAGGGTCAGAGACCCAGTACTTC
TRBJ1-5,NA,NA,TRBV19,CASTLIEGQPQHF,TGTGCCAGTACCCTGATTGAGGGACAGCCCCAGCATTTT